A single sample gave rise to the 20 T cell receptor beta chains below, sequenced in a study of cytomegalovirus exposure and HLA in healthy donors. Sequenced by immunoSEQ multiplex PCR; TCRdb stores in-frame clones only, minus some. The sample lists about 330,000 clones; around 90% were seen once. Sequenced sample: PBMCs. These receptors were obtained from a woman in her twenties or thirties in good health and CMV-seropositive.

The V call is TRBV28, the J call TRBJ2-1; TRBD2 aligns across 9 bases. The CDR3 consists of 14 residues. Germline CDR1 and CDR2: MDHEN and SYDVKM. Losses at the gene ends were 5 bases for V and 6 bases for J; bases not matched to a gene: 5. CDR3 amino acids: CASSGPLAGNEQFF. CDR3 coding DNA: TGTGCCAGCAGTGGCCCACTAGCGGGCAATGAGCAGTTCTTC. Complete variable domain (other parts from reference TRBV28 and TRBJ2-1): DVKVTQSSRYLVKRTGEKVFLECVQDMDHENMFWYRQDPGLGLRLIYFSYDVKMKEKGDIPEGYSVSREKKERFSLILESASTNQTSMYLCASSGPLAGNEQFFGPGTRLTVL.

The table lists this clone with a count of one. V is TRBV27 and J is TRBJ2-7; D gene uncertain. This CDR3 region has 13 residues. Germline V gene lookup returns CDR1 MNHEY and CDR2 SMNVEV (reference sequence). Trimming took 0 bases from V and 7 from J, leaving 10 bases between them. The CDR3 DNA follows: TGTGCCAGCAGTTTATCCCTGATGCGTGAGCAGTACTTC. Translation: CASSLSLMREQYF.

In its sample, this clone was seen once. V usage is TRBV6-1 and J usage is TRBJ2-1; the D call may be TRBD1 or TRBD2 (6 bases each). Deletions cut 6 bases from V and 6 bases from J, with 15 bases between. In germline, CDR1 is MNHNS, CDR2 SASEGT. CDR3 length equals 14 residues. The CDR3 sequence is CASRRLVGGNEQFF. The CDR3 DNA reads as TGTGCCAGCAGACGACTAGTAGGGGGCAATGAGCAGTTCTTC.

CDR3 nucleotides: TGTGCCTGGAGCGAATCTGTGCCGAGGGGGCGTGAAGCTTTCTTT. Amino acids: CAWSESVPRGREAFF. V gene TRBV30 combines with J gene TRBJ1-1, with 7 bases lining up with TRBD1. The CDR3 extends over 15 amino acids. Germline lookup yields CDR1 GTSNPN and CDR2 SVGIG (reference sequence). V was clipped by 3 bases and J by 7 bases; unmatched bases: 14.

The chain links TRBV5-4 to TRBJ1-3, with D perhaps TRBD1 (5 bases). The V gene's germline CDR1 is SGHNT and CDR2 YYREEE (reference sequence). Trimming left V 5 bases short and J 1 base short, with 13 bases between. This CDR3 is built from 15 residues. The CDR3 bases are TGTGCCAGCAGTGGGGTCGGGGGGTCTGGAAACACCATATATTTT. Its translation is CASSGVGGSGNTIYF.

The chain carries TRBV27 and TRBJ2-2; D not certain. The V gene lost 8 bases and the J gene lost 2 bases, with 12 bases spanning the gap. The CDR3 runs to 14 residues. Germline-derived CDR1 and CDR2 are MNHEY and SMNVEV (reference sequence). The CDR3 DNA sequence: TGTGCCAGCTCGAAGCTAGGAAACACCGGGGAGCTGTTTTTT. Amino acid sequence: CASSKLGNTGELFF.

In its sample, this clone was seen once. The J gene is TRBJ1-5, the V gene TRBV4-1; D gene uncertain. The V gene lost 4 bases and the J gene lost 4 bases, with 11 bases spanning the gap. From germline, CDR1 is MGHRA and CDR2 YSYEKL. This CDR3 has 14 amino acids. The CDR3 loop is CASSPWELNQPQHF. As DNA, the CDR3 is TGCGCCAGCAGCCCCTGGGAGTTAAATCAGCCCCAGCATTTT.

This chain joins TRBV28 and TRBJ1-2; D is ambiguous. CDR1 is MDHEN and CDR2 is SYDVKM in the germline V gene. Trimming cost V 3 bases and J 9 bases, with 11 bases left between them. CDR3 length equals 12 residues. CDR3 loop: CASSFTLTSYTF. DNA for the CDR3: TGTGCCAGCAGTTTTACGTTAACCAGCTACACCTTC.

The chain uses TRBV30 and TRBJ2-1; no reliable D call. This CDR3 region has 13 residues. The V and J ends lost 1 base and 10 bases respectively, with 14 bases between them. Germline V gives CDR1 GTSNPN, CDR2 SVGIG (reference sequence). The CDR3 protein is CAWSGAGVGEQFF. CDR3 coding DNA: TGTGCCTGGAGTGGAGCTGGGGTCGGGGAGCAGTTCTTC.

V usage is TRBV10-3 and J usage is TRBJ2-5; the match to TRBD2 covers 10 bases. With 0 bases clipped from V and 7 bases from J, the junction kept 2 bases outside the gene matches. Looked up from germline, CDR1 is ENHRY and CDR2 is SYGVKD. The CDR3 covers 14 residues. The CDR3: CAISESVAGGTQYF. The CDR3 DNA reads as TGTGCCATCAGTGAGTCGGTAGCGGGGGGGACCCAGTACTTC.

J is TRBJ1-1 and V is TRBV28; possible D gene TRBD1, 5 bases. The V gene's germline CDR1 is MDHEN and CDR2 SYDVKM. The ends were cut back, 1 base at V and 3 bases at J, with 9 bases in the middle. The CDR3 is made up of 14 amino acids. DNA for the CDR3: TGTGCCAGCAGTTTATCAGGGTTTGACACTGAAGCTTTCTTT. Protein sequence: CASSLSGFDTEAFF.

The CDR3 protein is CASSLAEKNTEAFF. Written as DNA, the CDR3 is TGCGCCAGCAGCTTGGCCGAGAAGAACACTGAAGCTTTCTTT. The chain couples TRBV5-1 to TRBJ1-1; D is ambiguous. The CDR3 is 14 residues long. Trimming stripped 0 bases from V and 1 base from J, with 7 bases between. Per germline, CDR1 SGHRS and CDR2 YFSETQ.

The chain couples TRBV6-5 to TRBJ1-1; D unclear. Germline V gene sequence: CDR1 MNHEY, CDR2 SVGAGI. The CDR3 extends over 11 amino acids. V dropped 6 bases and J dropped 2 bases, with 4 bases sitting between them. The CDR3 nucleotides are TGTGCCAGCAGGTCTAACACTGAAGCTTTCTTT. It yields the protein CASRSNTEAFF.

J is TRBJ1-1 and V is TRBV30; 7 nucleotides line up with TRBD1. The CDR3 spans 15 residues. Unmatched junction bases numbered 4, after V lost 0 bases and J lost 0 bases. The germline V gene encodes CDR1 GTSNPN and CDR2 SVGIG (reference sequence). The CDR3 loop is CAWSVWTGLNTEAFF. DNA for the CDR3: TGTGCCTGGAGTGTTTGGACAGGCCTGAACACTGAAGCTTTCTTT.

J is TRBJ1-5 and V is TRBV12-5, with D perhaps matching TRBD1 (5 bases). The CDR3 length is 19 residues. With 3 bases removed from V and 2 bases from J, the gap between germline ends came to 23 bases. CDR1 LGHNT and CDR2 FRNRAP come from the germline V gene. As DNA, the CDR3 is TGTGCTAGTGGTTTAGGCCCCTCCGTCAGGGACCGTGGCAATCAGCCCCAGCATTTT. Residues: CASGLGPSVRDRGNQPQHF. Full variable domain (remainder filled in from reference TRBV12-5 and TRBJ1-5): DARVTQTPRHKVTEMGQEVTMRCQPILGHNTVFWYRQTMMQGLELLAYFRNRAPLDDSGMPKDRFSAEMPDATLATLKIQPSEPRDSAVYFCASGLGPSVRDRGNQPQHFGDGTRLSIL.

J is TRBJ1-2 and V is TRBV28; D might be TRBD1 (6 bases). V was clipped by 6 bases and J by 8 bases, with 25 bases between them. The CDR3 consists of 16 residues. Per germline, CDR1 MDHEN and CDR2 SYDVKM. The CDR3 DNA follows: TGTGCCAGCAGGGGAAGGGACCGGGGGCCCAGAGGGGGCTACACCTTC. The encoded protein is CASRGRDRGPRGGYTF.

The genes are TRBV6-6 and TRBJ1-5; the match to TRBD1 covers 8 bases. The CDR3 runs to 16 residues. Unmatched junction bases numbered 14, after V lost 6 bases and J lost 7 bases. Germline V gene lookup returns CDR1 MNHNY and CDR2 SVGAGI (reference sequence). The CDR3 reads CASRARGRGLEQPQHF. CDR3 sequence (DNA): TGTGCCAGCAGAGCCAGGGGCAGGGGGCTTGAGCAGCCCCAGCATTTT.

The genes are TRBV7-2 and TRBJ2-5; no clear D. V lost 1 base and J lost 5, with 11 bases in between. Germline CDR1 SGHTA, CDR2 FQGNSA. This CDR3 comprises 14 residues. CDR3 residues: CASSLGSAGETQYF. The CDR3 coding sequence is TGTGCCAGCAGCTTAGGGTCGGCTGGGGAGACCCAGTACTTC.

The table lists this clone with a count of one. This chain links TRBV19 with TRBJ2-7, with 8 nucleotides matching TRBD1. V was pared by 5 bases and J by 0 bases, with 9 bases of the junction left unmatched. This CDR3 spans 16 amino acids. Germline values: CDR1 LNHDA, CDR2 SQIVND (reference sequence). CDR3 bases: TGTGCCAGTAGTCCACAGGGGGAGATCAGCTCCTACGAGCAGTACTTC. Its translation is CASSPQGEISSYEQYF.

J is TRBJ2-7 and V is TRBV6-5; no clear D gene. The germline V gene encodes CDR1 MNHEY and CDR2 SVGAGI. With 0 bases removed from V and 3 bases from J, the gap between germline ends came to 6 bases. The CDR3 covers 13 residues. The CDR3 spells CASSYSGIYEQYF. CDR3 bases: TGTGCCAGCAGTTACTCGGGGATCTACGAGCAGTACTTC.